The rows below give T cell receptor beta chains drawn from one sample of a study of technical replicates of blood from several donors. Sequenced by immunoSEQ multiplex PCR; TCRdb stores in-frame clones only, minus some. This sample yields some 11,000 clones, of which around 77% are seen a single time; more than 12% belongs to the top ten. Material for sequencing was PBMCs. These receptors were taken from a human donor in good health. CDR3s include the opening cysteine and the closing phenylalanine or tryptophan. The D gene is left open where the match is weak. The size entry is marked missing in some rows and otherwise reads once, few, many or a size class.

cdr3_aa	cdr3_nt	d_call	v_call	j_call	clone_size
CASSSGQGNWVHQPQHF	TGTGCCAGCAGTTCCGGACAGGGAAATTGGGTTCATCAGCCCCAGCATTTT	TRBD1	TRBV28	TRBJ1-5	few
CASSSLAGALGEQYF	TGTGCCAGCAGCTCACTAGCGGGAGCTCTGGGCGAGCAGTACTTC	TRBD2	TRBV6-6	TRBJ2-7	.
CASSASRDKFYEQYF	TGTGCCAGCAGTGCGTCCCGGGACAAGTTCTACGAGCAGTACTTC	.	TRBV27	TRBJ2-7	.
CASSQEWGDSYEQYF	TGTGCCAGCAGCCAAGAATGGGGAGACTCCTACGAGCAGTACTTC	.	TRBV4-2	TRBJ2-7	.
CAFGGESADTQYF	TGTGCATTCGGGGGGGAGAGCGCAGATACGCAGTATTTT	TRBD2	TRBV28	TRBJ2-3	.
CAISGDRGRVNEQFF	TGTGCCATCAGTGGGGACAGGGGGCGCGTCAATGAGCAGTTCTTC	TRBD1	TRBV10-3	TRBJ2-1	.
CASSSGLEETQYF	TGTGCCAGCAGCTCGGGACTCGAAGAGACCCAGTACTTC	.	TRBV6-6	TRBJ2-5	.
CASSKPGLAIQETQYF	TGCGCCAGCAGCAAGCCGGGACTAGCGATCCAAGAGACCCAGTACTTC	TRBD2	TRBV5-1	TRBJ2-5	.
CASRSLGGDEQYF	TGTGCCAGCAGGTCCTTGGGAGGGGACGAGCAGTACTTC	TRBD2	TRBV6-5	TRBJ2-7	.
CASVGVSNQPQHF	TGTGCCAGTGTGGGCGTTAGCAATCAGCCCCAGCATTTT	.	TRBV19	TRBJ1-5	.
CASSSYRSQETQYF	TGTGCCAGCAGCTCTTACAGGAGCCAAGAGACCCAGTACTTC	.	TRBV7-6	TRBJ2-5	once
CAWTVTSYYGYTF	TGTGCCTGGACGGTGACTAGTTACTATGGCTACACCTTC	.	TRBV30	TRBJ1-2	.
CASSPRLAGGDTQYF	TGTGCCAGCAGTCCGCGACTAGCGGGGGGAGATACGCAGTATTTT	TRBD2	TRBV6-5	TRBJ2-3	.
CASTLSTGDYNEQFF	TGTGCCAGCACCCTCTCTACGGGAGACTACAATGAGCAGTTCTTC	.	TRBV2	TRBJ2-1	.
CASSDGTSNEQFF	TGTGCCAGCAGTGACGGGACTAGCAATGAGCAGTTCTTC	TRBD2	TRBV6-4	TRBJ2-1	medium-sized
CASSIGTGSSTDTQYF	TGTGCCAGTAGTATAGGGACAGGGTCAAGCACAGATACGCAGTATTTT	TRBD1	TRBV19	TRBJ2-3	.
CASSGTFGTEAFF	TGTGCCAGCAGCGGGACATTTGGCACTGAAGCTTTCTTT	.	TRBV25-1	TRBJ1-1	.
CASSGRGEAKNIQYF	TGTGCCAGCAGCGGGAGGGGCGAAGCCAAAAACATTCAGTACTTC	TRBD2	TRBV5-4	TRBJ2-4	.
CASSVGERYGYTF	TGTGCCAGCAGCGTCGGAGAAAGGTATGGCTACACCTTC	.	TRBV9	TRBJ1-2	once
CASSLRVVGGGPTGANVLTF	TGCGCCAGCAGCTTGAGGGTGGTCGGGGGGGGTCCCACTGGGGCCAACGTCCTGACTTTC	TRBD2	TRBV5-1	TRBJ2-6	once
CASSDAGTSADTQYF	TGTGCCAGCAGTGATGCGGGGACTAGCGCAGATACGCAGTATTTT	TRBD2	TRBV25-1	TRBJ2-3	.
CASSSGTGASSYNEQFF	TGTGCCAGCAGCTCCGGGACAGGGGCAAGCTCCTACAATGAGCAGTTCTTC	TRBD1	TRBV5-4	TRBJ2-1	few
CASSAGGLVTEAFF	TGTGCCAGCAGTGCAGGGGGTCTGGTTACTGAAGCTTTCTTT	TRBD1	TRBV2	TRBJ1-1	.
CASSLTGMVETQYF	TGCGCCAGCAGCTTGACAGGGATGGTAGAGACCCAGTACTTC	.	TRBV5-1	TRBJ2-5	.
CASSARTSGSNEQFF	TGTGCCAGCAGCGCCAGGACTAGCGGGAGCAATGAGCAGTTCTTC	TRBD2	TRBV7-9	TRBJ2-1	.
CATHGQFNTEAFF	TGTGCCACCCACGGACAGTTCAACACTGAAGCTTTCTTT	.	TRBV28	TRBJ1-1	.
CASSIPGQTSYEAFF	TGTGCCAGTAGTATTCCGGGACAGACGTCCTATGAAGCTTTCTTT	TRBD1	TRBV19	TRBJ1-1	few
CASSTRGTGTGTHEQYF	TGTGCCAGTAGTACCAGAGGAACCGGGACAGGGACCCACGAGCAGTACTTC	TRBD1	TRBV19	TRBJ2-7	.
CASPGGSEAFF	TGTGCCAGCCCGGGCGGGTCTGAAGCTTTCTTT	.	TRBV28	TRBJ1-1	.
CASSSLSGTSDPEQFF	TGTGCCAGCAGCTCCCTTTCCGGGACTAGCGACCCCGAGCAGTTCTTC	TRBD2	TRBV5-4	TRBJ2-1	.
CASSPQGTGELFF	TGTGCCAGCAGCCCCCAGGGCACCGGGGAGCTGTTTTTT	.	TRBV7-7	TRBJ2-2	.
CASRRTGIYGYTF	TGTGCCAGCAGACGGACAGGGATCTATGGCTACACCTTC	TRBD1	TRBV6-5	TRBJ1-2	few
CASSLIGLTGNTIYF	TGCGCCAGCAGCTTGATCGGACTCACTGGAAACACCATATATTTT	.	TRBV5-1	TRBJ1-3	.
CASVGSSGSDNEQFF	TGTGCCAGCGTAGGATCTAGCGGGAGCGACAATGAGCAGTTCTTC	TRBD2	TRBV27	TRBJ2-1	.
CASSYGTVGGEQFF	TGTGCCAGCAGTTACGGCACGGTGGGGGGTGAGCAGTTCTTC	.	TRBV6-6	TRBJ2-1	.
CASSSLAGVTNEQFF	TGTGCCAGCAGCTCCCTAGCGGGAGTCACCAATGAGCAGTTCTTC	TRBD2	TRBV5-6	TRBJ2-1	.
CASSPLWGEINNEQFF	TGTGCCAGCAGCCCCTTGTGGGGGGAGATAAACAATGAGCAGTTCTTC	.	TRBV5-6	TRBJ2-1	.
CASSLSHTVGREFF	TGTGCCAGCAGTTTATCCCATACCGTTGGCAGGGAGTTCTTC	.	TRBV28	TRBJ2-1	.
CASSLGKGLAGTDTQYF	TGTGCCAGCAGCTTAGGAAAAGGACTAGCGGGCACAGATACGCAGTATTTT	TRBD2	TRBV7-9	TRBJ2-3	.
CASSEGRRGVVSNQPQHF	TGTGCCAGCAGTGAGGGACGCCGGGGGGTTGTTAGCAATCAGCCCCAGCATTTT	.	TRBV6-1	TRBJ1-5	.
CAWRAPGGRPYNEQFF	TGTGCCTGGAGGGCCCCGGGGGGTAGGCCCTACAATGAGCAGTTCTTC	TRBD2	TRBV30	TRBJ2-1	.